One T cell receptor beta chain is described in this entry. The antigen remains unidentified. This CDR3 is built from 16 residues. V was clipped by 2 bases and J by 2 bases, with 12 bases between them. The germline V gene encodes CDR1 SEHNR and CDR2 FQNEAQ (reference sequence). cDNA came from about 0.5 to 1 ug RNA primed by random hexamers. TCRdb independently ran MiXCR on the immunoSEQ multiplex PCR reads; one entry per CDR3 protein. The sample has hundreds of thousands of distinct CDR3 sequences, roughly 95% seen once. This specimen belongs to a study of CD8 T cells in Susac syndrome. Study conclusions and caveats: The study conceded that its TCR sequencing and HLA analysis involved relatively few individuals.

Stable or active relapsing-remitting multiple sclerosis, untreated and meeting revised McDonald criteria, defined the controls. Material for sequencing was CD4+ T cells from PBMCs. This chain links TRBV7-9 with TRBJ2-2, with D tentatively TRBD1 (6 bases). The TCR was taken from a human donor with multiple sclerosis. DNA of the CDR3: TGTGCCAGCAGCTTATCAGGCAGGGGCAACACCGGGGAGCTGTTTTTT. Protein: CASSLSGRGNTGELFF.